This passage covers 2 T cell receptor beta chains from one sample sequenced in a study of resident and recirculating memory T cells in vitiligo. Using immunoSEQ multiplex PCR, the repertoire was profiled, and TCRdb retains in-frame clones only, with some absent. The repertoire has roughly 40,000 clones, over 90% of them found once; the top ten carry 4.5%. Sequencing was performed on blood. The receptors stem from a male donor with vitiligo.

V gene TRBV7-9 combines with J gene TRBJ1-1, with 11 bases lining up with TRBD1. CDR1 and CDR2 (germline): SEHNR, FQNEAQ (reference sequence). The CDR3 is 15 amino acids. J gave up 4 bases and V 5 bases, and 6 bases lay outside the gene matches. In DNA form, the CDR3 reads TGTGCCAGCAGCAGGGGGACAGGGGGAGGCACTGAAGCTTTCTTT. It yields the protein CASSRGTGGGTEAFF. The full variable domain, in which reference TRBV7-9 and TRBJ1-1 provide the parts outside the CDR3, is DTGVSQNPRHKITKRGQNVTFRCDPISEHNRLYWYRQTLGQGPEFLTYFQNEAQLEKSRLLSDRFSAERPKGSFSTLEIQRTEQGDSAMYLCASSRGTGGGTEAFFGQGTRLTVV.

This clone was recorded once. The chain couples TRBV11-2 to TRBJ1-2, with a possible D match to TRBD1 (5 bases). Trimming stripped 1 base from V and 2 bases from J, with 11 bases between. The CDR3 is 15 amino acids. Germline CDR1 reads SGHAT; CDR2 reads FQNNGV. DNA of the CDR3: TGTGCCAGCAGCTTAGCTAGGGGTTTAAACTATGGCTACACCTTC. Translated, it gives CASSLARGLNYGYTF.